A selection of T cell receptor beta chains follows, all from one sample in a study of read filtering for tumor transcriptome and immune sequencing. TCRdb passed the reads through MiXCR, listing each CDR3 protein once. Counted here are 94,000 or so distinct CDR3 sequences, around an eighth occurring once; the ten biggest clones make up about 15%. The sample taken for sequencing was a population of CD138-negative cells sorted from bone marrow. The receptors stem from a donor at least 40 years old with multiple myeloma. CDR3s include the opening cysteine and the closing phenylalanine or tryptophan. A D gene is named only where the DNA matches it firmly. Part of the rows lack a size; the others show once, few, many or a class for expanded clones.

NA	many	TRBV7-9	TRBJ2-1	TGTGCCAGCAGCTTGAATAGGCGGACTACCCTACACAATGAGCAGTTCTTC	CASSLNRRTTLHNEQFF
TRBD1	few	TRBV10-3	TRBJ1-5	TGTGCCATCAGTGAGAACGACAGGGGTAGCAATCAGCCCCAGCATTTT	CAISENDRGSNQPQHF
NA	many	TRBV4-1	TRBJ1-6	TGCGCCAGCAGCCAAGTTTCCTCACCCCTCCACTTT	CASSQVSSPLHF
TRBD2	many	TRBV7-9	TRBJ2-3	TGTGCCAGCAGCAACACACTAGCGCTCCTCACAGATACGCAGTATTTT	CASSNTLALLTDTQYF
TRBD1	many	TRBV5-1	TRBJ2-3	TGCGCCAGCTCCGGGACAGATATACATACGCAGTATTTT	CASSGTDIHTQYF
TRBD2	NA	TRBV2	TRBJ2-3	TGTGCCAGCAGTGAAGAGGGAGGGGTAAATACGCAGTATTTT	CASSEEGGVNTQYF
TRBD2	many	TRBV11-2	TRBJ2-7	TGTGCCAGCAGCTCCCTAGCGGGAGACCGTTACGAGCAGTACTTC	CASSSLAGDRYEQYF
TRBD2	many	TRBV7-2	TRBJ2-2	TGTGCCAGCAGCCGAGCGGGAACGGACACCGGGGAGCTGTTTTTT	CASSRAGTDTGELFF
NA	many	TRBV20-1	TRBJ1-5	TGCAGTGCTAGAGCCCGAAGGAATCAGCCCCAGCATTTT	CSARARRNQPQHF
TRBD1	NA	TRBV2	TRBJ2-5	TGTGCCAGTGGACAGGGGCCCCAAGAGACCCAGTACTTC	CASGQGPQETQYF
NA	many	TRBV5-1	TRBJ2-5	TGCGCCAGCAGCTTGGAGCCGGGGGCTTTACAAGAGACCCAGTACTTC	CASSLEPGALQETQYF
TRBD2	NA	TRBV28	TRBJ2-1	TGTGCCAGCAGTTTAGGTAGCGGGAGCAATGAGCAGTTCTTC	CASSLGSGSNEQFF
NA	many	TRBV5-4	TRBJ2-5	TGTGCCAGCAGCTTGGGTGGGCTGACGCAAGAGACCCAGTACTTC	CASSLGGLTQETQYF
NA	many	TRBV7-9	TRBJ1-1	TGTGCCAGCAGCTTTGGCCCTGAAGCTTTCTTT	CASSFGPEAFF
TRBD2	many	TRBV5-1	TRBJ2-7	TGCGCCAGCAGCTGGGGACTAGCGGCCTACGAGCAGTACTTC	CASSWGLAAYEQYF
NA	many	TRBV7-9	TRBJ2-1	TGTGCCAGCAGCCAGCAGGGGGGATACAATGAGCAGTTCTTC	CASSQQGGYNEQFF
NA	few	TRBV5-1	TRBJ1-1	TGCGCCAGCAGCTTGGAGGCTGAAGCTTTCTTT	CASSLEAEAFF
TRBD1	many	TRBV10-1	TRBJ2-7	TGCGCCAGCAGCGAAGGGACAGGGGAGGACGAGCAGTACTTC	CASSEGTGEDEQYF
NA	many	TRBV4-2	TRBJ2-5	TGTGCCAGCAGCCGATCAGCGACTAGTGAAGAGACCCAGTACTTC	CASSRSATSEETQYF
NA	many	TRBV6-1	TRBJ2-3	TGTGCCAGCCGGTGGCAGGGTAGCACAGATACGCAGTATTTT	CASRWQGSTDTQYF
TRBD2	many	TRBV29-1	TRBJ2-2	TGCAGCGCCTCGACTAGCGGCGACACCGGGGAGCTGTTTTTT	CSASTSGDTGELFF
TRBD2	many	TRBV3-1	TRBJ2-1	TGTGCCAGCAGCCAAGAGGGGGGGAGGAATGAGCAGTTCTTC	CASSQEGGRNEQFF
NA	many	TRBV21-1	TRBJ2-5	TGTGCCAGCAGCACCTCCCCAGGAAAAGGGTCGCAAGAGACCCAGTACTTC	CASSTSPGKGSQETQYF
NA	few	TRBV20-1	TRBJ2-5	TGCAGTGCTAGGGCCCCAGGGGCAGAGACCCAGTACTTC	CSARAPGAETQYF
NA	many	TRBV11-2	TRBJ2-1	TGTGCCAGCAGCACGAGACAGAAATACAATGAGCAGTTCTTC	CASSTRQKYNEQFF
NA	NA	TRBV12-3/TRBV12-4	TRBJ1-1	TGTGCCAGCACCTCCCGTTCCCTCGGGGAAAGGAACACTGAAGCTTTCTTT	CASTSRSLGERNTEAFF
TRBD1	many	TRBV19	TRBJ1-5	TGTGCCAGCAGGTTACAGGGGGCCGGCAATCAGCCCCAGCATTTT	CASRLQGAGNQPQHF
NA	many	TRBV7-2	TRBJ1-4	TGTGCCAGCAGCTTAGGTCTCGGCAGAGTAAATGAAAAACTGTTTTTT	CASSLGLGRVNEKLFF
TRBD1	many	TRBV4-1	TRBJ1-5	TGCGCCAGCAGCCAAACCGGGACAGGGGAAGCCCAGCATTTT	CASSQTGTGEAQHF
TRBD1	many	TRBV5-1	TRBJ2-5	TGCGCCAGCAGCCCGACAGGGGCCCAAGAGACCCAGTACTTC	CASSPTGAQETQYF
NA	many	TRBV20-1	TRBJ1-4	TGCAGTGCTAGAGATGCGGGGACGGTGGAAAAACTGTTTTTT	CSARDAGTVEKLFF